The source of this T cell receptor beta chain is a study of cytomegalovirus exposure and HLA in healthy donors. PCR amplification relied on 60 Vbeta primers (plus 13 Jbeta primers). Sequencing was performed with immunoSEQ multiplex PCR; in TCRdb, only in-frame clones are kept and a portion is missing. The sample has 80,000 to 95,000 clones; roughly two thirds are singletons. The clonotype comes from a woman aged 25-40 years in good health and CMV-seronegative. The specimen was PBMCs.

CDR3 bases: TGCGCCAGCAGCTTGGCCCGAGGGAGACGTGCAGATACGCAGTATTTT. Translated: CASSLARGRRADTQYF. The rearrangement joins TRBV5-1 to TRBJ2-3, with D possibly being TRBD2 (5 bases). From germline, CDR1 is SGHRS and CDR2 YFSETQ. The CDR3 extends over 16 amino acids. V lost 0 bases and J 4 bases, leaving 15 bases between the germline ends.